This paragraph reports one T cell receptor (beta chain). This clone was observed a handful of times. The specificity of this receptor is unknown. No per-base quality is available; no much larger clone lies one base away. Another Seattle source contributed samples from volunteer blood donors who had recovered from COVID-19. Collaborating institutions collected whole blood in K2EDTA tubes following their own protocols. Collaborator samples were shipped for TCRbeta analysis as frozen whole blood, isolated PBMCs, or DNA extracted from either sample type. TCRbeta CDR3 regions were amplified from genomic DNA using the immunoSEQ Assay, a bias-controlled multiplex PCR. As for how the authors treated the data: Within the assay, amplification of reference gene primers was used to estimate how many nucleated cells each sample contained. To quantify the absolute abundance of each unique TCRbeta CDR3 rearrangement, sequence reads were collapsed and filtered. Productive Simpson clonality was computed per sample as the square root of Simpson's diversity index over productive rearrangements. TCRdb mirrors the immuneACCESS table, restricted to in-frame sequences. Some clones are absent from its copies; in checked studies, under half trace to an unresolved V gene, and the reason for the others is unknown. V and J calls and clone size are as listed in that table; D and trimming were resolved from the DNA. In all, the sample holds about 200,000 clones, and more than 70% of those were seen once. Clones ranked in the top ten supply roughly 5.6% of the sample.

The CDR3 runs 15 amino acids, cysteine and phenylalanine included. Only the CDR3 DNA stays, 45 bases, in frame from base 1. At the junction V is shortened by 2 bases and J by 4 bases; bases outside the gene matches: 4. CDR1 and CDR2 (LGHNA, YNFKEQ) derive from the germline V gene. These data come from a study of blood T cell repertoires in COVID-19 (dated by TCRdb to about 2020). Study-level background: Collaborator samples came from the United States, Italy and Spain and covered acute and convalescent phases of COVID-19. The prospective study material was composed of cDNA or gDNA derived from T cells, B-cell-depleted T cells, or PBMCs. Deeply sampled blood TCRbeta repertoires from subjects exposed to, actively infected with, or recovered from COVID-19 were included in the dataset. The repertoires were made available in a free public database intended to serve as a resource for research on the immune response to SARS-CoV-2. Samples came from the ongoing ImmuneRACE study (first 160 participants) plus 1,254 subjects from 6 global collaborators. Nearly every sample came with metadata listing a de-identified subject ID, COVID-19 status, age in years and sex. Where HLA class I and class II types were available, the types were taken from metadata supplied by the sample provider, not from assay-based typing.

Overall results and qualifications from the work: The quantity of clinical and demographic metadata differed by source and by participant and was supplied without curation.

Specimen: peripheral blood. This receptor chain uses TRBV4-2 and TRBJ2-1; 8 central nucleotides agree with TRBD2. The source is a woman aged 40 to 50 who had recovered from COVID-19. The sequenced DNA: TGTGCCAGCAGCCAATCGGCTAGCGGGTACAATGAGCAGTTCTTC. Its protein product is CASSQSASGYNEQFF.